The present entry profiles one T cell receptor beta chain with its context. 60 Vbeta and 13 Jbeta primers were used in PCR. TCRdb's table, derived via immunoSEQ multiplex PCR, lists solely in-frame clones and lacks some. The data contain about 82,000 clones, 70% to 80% of them singletons. The data belong to a study of cytomegalovirus exposure and HLA in healthy donors. CDR3 length: 17 amino acids. Germline-derived CDR1 and CDR2 are SGHRS and YFSETQ. The V and J ends lost 4 bases and 0 bases, in that order; junction bases with no gene match: 12. The sample was PBMCs. This clonotype was obtained from a man in his forties or fifties in good health and CMV-seropositive. The genes are TRBV5-1 and TRBJ1-1, with 7 nucleotides matching TRBD1. The chain's CDR3 is CASSVGLRQGMNTEAFF. DNA of the CDR3: TGCGCCAGCAGCGTGGGACTCCGACAGGGCATGAACACTGAAGCTTTCTTT.